Listed below are T cell receptor beta chains from one sample, sequenced in a study of vaccination and CD4 T cells after COVID-19. For these TCRs, the target antigens are not known. TCRdb called the PCR reads again in MiXCR, with one record for every CDR3 protein. The sample holds approximately 14,000 distinct CDR3 sequences, 55% to 85% seen once. The sequencing sample was made of CD4+ T cells from blood, cultured in vitro. The receptors originated from a human donor who had recovered from COVID-19. CDR3s include the opening cysteine and the closing phenylalanine or tryptophan. The order of the fields is clone size, V gene, J gene, D gene, CDR3 DNA, CDR3 protein. A D gene is named only where the DNA matches it firmly. Expanded clones get a size class; other rows say once, few or many, or leave the size out.

>-|TRBV18|TRBJ1-5|-
TGTGCCAGCTCAGAGGGACAAGGCAATCAGCCCCAGCATTTT
CASSEGQGNQPQHF
>-|TRBV12-3/TRBV12-4|TRBJ2-7|TRBD2
TGTGCCAGCAGTTCCCGGACTAGCGGGAGCTACGAGCAGTACTTC
CASSSRTSGSYEQYF
>-|TRBV7-8|TRBJ2-3|-
TGTGCCAGCAGCTTAGGGGGCGCAGATACGCAGTATTTT
CASSLGGADTQYF
>-|TRBV20-1|TRBJ2-4|-
TGCAGTGCTAACAACGGCCCGCCGGGGAAAAACATTCAGTACTTC
CSANNGPPGKNIQYF
>medium-sized|TRBV7-9|TRBJ2-7|-
TGTGCCAGCAAGGAGGCGGGCGGGTCCTACGAGCAGTACTTC
CASKEAGGSYEQYF
>-|TRBV18|TRBJ1-3|-
TGTGCCAGCTCACCACCGGGAGATTCTGGAAACACCATATATTTT
CASSPPGDSGNTIYF
>once|TRBV7-2|TRBJ2-4|-
TGTGCCAGCAGCTTAGGGCTGGGAGCCAAAAACATTCAGTACTTC
CASSLGLGAKNIQYF
>-|TRBV7-8|TRBJ2-7|-
TGTGCCAGCAGCTTAAGGTCCCGCCCCAGCTCCTACGAGCAGTACTTC
CASSLRSRPSSYEQYF
>-|TRBV27|TRBJ2-1|-
TGTGCCAGCAGGGGACTTAGCTCCTACAATGAGCAGTTCTTC
CASRGLSSYNEQFF
>few|TRBV20-1|TRBJ2-5|-
TGCAGTTCCTACTGGAGGCAAGAGACCCAGTACTTC
CSSYWRQETQYF
>-|TRBV6-5|TRBJ2-7|-
TGTGCCAGCAGTTTTCCCGTGGGTGGGGGCCCGCGTAACCAGCGACAGTACTTC
CASSFPVGGGPRNQRQYF
>-|TRBV11-2|TRBJ2-3|TRBD1
TGTGCCAGCAGAAACACAGGGGCGGGAGATACGCAGTATTTT
CASRNTGAGDTQYF
>-|TRBV19|TRBJ2-7|TRBD2
TGTGCCAGTAGTAATCCGCCGGGACTAGCGGGAACTAGCTACGAGCAGTACTTC
CASSNPPGLAGTSYEQYF
>once|TRBV6-2/TRBV6-3|TRBJ2-3|TRBD2
TGTGCCAGCAGTTACTCGGTTGGGGACTACCTCGATACGCAGTATTTT
CASSYSVGDYLDTQYF
>-|TRBV19|TRBJ1-5|-
TGTGCCAGTCAGAGGGGCACGGGGAATCGGGACCAGCCCCAGCATTTT
CASQRGTGNRDQPQHF
>-|TRBV6-2/TRBV6-3|TRBJ1-5|-
TGTGCCATCAAGGGGTTGTTGGACAATCAGCCCCAGCATTTT
CAIKGLLDNQPQHF
>few|TRBV6-5|TRBJ1-2|-
TGTGCCAGCAGTTACTCCGGGGGGTCGGGCTATGGCTACACCTTC
CASSYSGGSGYGYTF
>-|TRBV19|TRBJ2-4|TRBD1
TGTGCCAGTACCACAACAGGGGGCAAAAACATTCAGTACTTC
CASTTTGGKNIQYF
>-|TRBV20-1|TRBJ2-2|-
TGCAGTGCTAGAGATCCCGGACACTGGCTCGGGAACACCGGGGAGCTGTTTTTT
CSARDPGHWLGNTGELFF
>-|TRBV12-3/TRBV12-4|TRBJ2-3|-
TGTGCCAGCACCCCCGAGGGGGTTCCTGGAGATACGCAGTATTTT
CASTPEGVPGDTQYF
>-|TRBV6-5|TRBJ2-5|-
TGTGCCAGCAGTTCGGGAAGGAAGACCCAGTACTTC
CASSSGRKTQYF
>-|TRBV19|TRBJ1-5|-
TGTGCCAGTAGTAGTTTTGGAGGTAGCAATCAGCCCCAGCATTTT
CASSSFGGSNQPQHF
>once|TRBV18|TRBJ1-2|-
TGTGCCAGCTCCCACATGGAGGCCCCGACTAACTATGGCTACACCTTC
CASSHMEAPTNYGYTF
>-|TRBV7-2|TRBJ2-3|-
TGTGCCAGCAGCCAATTCGGGACGGAATTCACAGATACGCAGTATTTT
CASSQFGTEFTDTQYF
>-|TRBV7-2|TRBJ2-5|-
TGTGCCAGCAGCTCCGCCATATCGCCCGGTGAGACCCAGTACTTC
CASSSAISPGETQYF
>-|TRBV15|TRBJ1-2|-
TGTGCCACCAGCAGATGGGACCTCAGGGACAACAATGGCTACACCTTC
CATSRWDLRDNNGYTF
>-|TRBV12-3/TRBV12-4|TRBJ1-2|TRBD1
TGTGCCAGCAGTTTAATACAGGGGAACTATGGCTACACCTTC
CASSLIQGNYGYTF
>few|TRBV4-2|TRBJ1-2|TRBD1
TGTGCCAGCAGCCAAAGCCACCAACCGGGACAGGGGATCTATGGCTACACCTTC
CASSQSHQPGQGIYGYTF
>-|TRBV6-2/TRBV6-3|TRBJ2-1|-
TGTGCCAGCACCCTTCGAGGATCTAAGGCCTACAATGAGCAGTTCTTC
CASTLRGSKAYNEQFF
>-|TRBV7-2|TRBJ1-5|-
TGTGCCAGCAGCTTAATCGGGCCAGGCAATCAGCCCCAGCATTTT
CASSLIGPGNQPQHF
>once|TRBV5-1|TRBJ1-3|-
TGCGCCAGCAGCTTGGTTGCGGGGGCATCCGGAAACACCATATATTTT
CASSLVAGASGNTIYF
>few|TRBV18|TRBJ1-1|-
TGTGCCAGCTCACCCCGGGAACTCGGCCTCGAGACAACTGAAGCTTTCTTT
CASSPRELGLETTEAFF
>-|TRBV4-2|TRBJ2-2|-
TGTGCCAGCAGCCAAAGCACGGGCACCGGGGAGCTGTTTTTT
CASSQSTGTGELFF
>-|TRBV6-4|TRBJ2-1|-
TGTGCCAGCAGTGACTCAGGCAGGTCTCTTTCCTACAATGAGCAGTTCTTC
CASSDSGRSLSYNEQFF
>few|TRBV2|TRBJ1-5|TRBD1
TGTGCCAGCAGGCCGACAGGGTCTGGCAATCAGCCCCAGCATTTT
CASRPTGSGNQPQHF
>-|TRBV25-1|TRBJ1-5|-
TGTGCCAGCAGCCAGCACTATAGCAATCAGCCCCAGCATTTT
CASSQHYSNQPQHF
>-|TRBV20-1|TRBJ2-7|-
TGCAGTGCTAGAGGCCACGGATTTTCCGGCGGCCTCTACGAGCAGTACTTC
CSARGHGFSGGLYEQYF
>-|TRBV7-2|TRBJ2-5|-
TGTGCCAGCAGCCCGGTGGGGCTAGAGACCCAGTACTTC
CASSPVGLETQYF
>few|TRBV20-1|TRBJ2-5|TRBD2
TGCAGTGCTTCCCGGACTAGCGGAGAGACCCAGTACTTC
CSASRTSGETQYF
>once|TRBV6-2/TRBV6-3|TRBJ2-7|TRBD1
TGTGCCAGCAGTCGGCCAGGGGGCCGTCCGGACGAGCAGTACTTC
CASSRPGGRPDEQYF
>-|TRBV20-1|TRBJ2-7|-
TGCAGTGCTAGTACCCAGGAGCAGTACTTC
CSASTQEQYF
>-|TRBV28|TRBJ2-1|TRBD2
TGTGCCAGCAGTCCCCCCCGGACTAGCGGGAGTTGGGAGCAGTTCTTC
CASSPPRTSGSWEQFF
>few|TRBV27|TRBJ2-7|TRBD1
TGTGCCAGCAGTTTATTGGGGGACAGGGGCCACGAGCAGTACTTC
CASSLLGDRGHEQYF
>-|TRBV20-1|TRBJ2-5|TRBD2
TGCAGTGCTAGAGATGGGGAGGGTATTTTATGGGAGACCCAGTACTTC
CSARDGEGILWETQYF
>-|TRBV7-2|TRBJ1-2|-
TGTGCCAGCAGCTCCGGGGGGGGGGACTATGGCTACACCTTC
CASSSGGGDYGYTF
>-|TRBV18|TRBJ1-5|-
TGTGCCAGCTCACCACCAGGGCGAGAGGGCAATCAGCCCCAGCATTTT
CASSPPGREGNQPQHF
>-|TRBV27|TRBJ2-2|-
TGTGCCAGCATGAGTAGCCGTAACACCGGGGAGCTGTTTTTT
CASMSSRNTGELFF
>-|TRBV15|TRBJ2-7|-
TGTGCCACCAGCGTAGGACTGAGCTACGAGCAGTACTTC
CATSVGLSYEQYF
>-|TRBV7-8|TRBJ1-1|-
TGTGCCAGCAGCTTAGCGGGGAACACTGAAGCTTTCTTT
CASSLAGNTEAFF
>few|TRBV7-3|TRBJ2-2|TRBD2
TGTGCCAGCAGCCCGAAACCGGGACTAGCGGCAGCGAACACCGGGGAGCTGTTTTTT
CASSPKPGLAAANTGELFF
>-|TRBV7-2|TRBJ1-1|TRBD1
TGTGCCAGCAGCTTACTCCAGGGGGCGCGTGGTGAAGCTTTCTTT
CASSLLQGARGEAFF
>-|TRBV6-4|TRBJ2-3|-
TGTGCCAGCAACACCGGCCTCGGCGCAGATACGCAGTATTTT
CASNTGLGADTQYF
>-|TRBV30|TRBJ1-2|-
TGTGCCTGGAGGCCCCCGGGGGCGGGGGGCTACACCTTC
CAWRPPGAGGYTF
>few|TRBV20-1|TRBJ2-4|TRBD1
TGCAGTGCTCGATCGGACAGGATCCTAGCCAAAAACATTCAGTACTTC
CSARSDRILAKNIQYF
>-|TRBV12-3/TRBV12-4|TRBJ1-5|-
TGTGCCAGCAGTTCCAGATCAACGCCCCAGCATTTT
CASSSRSTPQHF